The rows below give T cell receptor beta chains drawn from one sample of a study of molecular identifiers for immune sequencing clone quantification. In TCRdb, the PCR reads were re-called with MiXCR into one record per CDR3 protein. Of about 630,000 distinct CDR3 sequences in the sample, around 25% were seen once. The sequencing input was naive CD8+ T cells from blood, with Jurkat cell RNA spiked in. Every receptor here comes from a human donor in good health. Some libraries in this study had Jurkat cell RNA spiked in. CDR3s include the opening cysteine and the closing phenylalanine or tryptophan. The D gene is left open where the match is weak. Some rows have no size entry. The others give once, few or many, or a class for an expanded clone.

V gene: TRBV24-1
D gene: NA
J gene: TRBJ2-5
clone size: many
CDR3 protein: CATSEGPGPIKQETQYF
CDR3 DNA: TGTGCCACCAGTGAGGGACCGGGACCGATCAAACAAGAGACCCAGTACTTC

V gene: TRBV9
D gene: TRBD1
J gene: TRBJ1-5
clone size: NA
CDR3 protein: CASSPDRGPGQPQHF
CDR3 DNA: TGTGCCAGCAGCCCGGACAGGGGGCCGGGTCAGCCCCAGCATTTT

V gene: TRBV5-3
D gene: NA
J gene: TRBJ2-2
clone size: few
CDR3 protein: CASSSTSYSTGELFF
CDR3 DNA: TGTGCCAGCAGCTCGACTAGTTATTCCACCGGGGAGCTGTTTTTT

V gene: TRBV4-3
D gene: NA
J gene: TRBJ2-7
clone size: NA
CDR3 protein: CASSQGWGRYERYF
CDR3 DNA: TGCGCCAGCAGCCAAGGTTGGGGGCGGTACGAGCGGTACTTC

V gene: TRBV19
D gene: TRBD2
J gene: TRBJ2-3
clone size: NA
CDR3 protein: CASSIVASGGSDTQYF
CDR3 DNA: TGTGCCAGTAGTATAGTTGCTAGCGGGGGATCAGATACGCAGTATTTT

V gene: TRBV4-1
D gene: TRBD2
J gene: TRBJ2-3
clone size: many
CDR3 protein: CASTLSGGASLSTDTQYF
CDR3 DNA: TGCGCCAGCACCCTTAGCGGGGGGGCTTCACTAAGCACAGATACGCAGTATTTT

V gene: TRBV10-3
D gene: NA
J gene: TRBJ2-7
clone size: NA
CDR3 protein: CAISSVDHIGGEQYF
CDR3 DNA: TGTGCCATCAGTTCGGTGGACCATATCGGAGGGGAGCAGTACTTC

V gene: TRBV4-1
D gene: TRBD1
J gene: TRBJ2-5
clone size: many
CDR3 protein: CASSQEPWTGIQETQYF
CDR3 DNA: TGCGCCAGCAGCCAAGAACCCTGGACAGGGATCCAAGAGACCCAGTACTTC

V gene: TRBV6-2/TRBV6-3
D gene: NA
J gene: TRBJ2-5
clone size: NA
CDR3 protein: CASSSAVQETQYF
CDR3 DNA: TGTGCCAGCAGTTCGGCGGTACAAGAGACCCAGTACTTC

V gene: TRBV6-5
D gene: NA
J gene: TRBJ1-1
clone size: NA
CDR3 protein: CACRPQENTEAFF
CDR3 DNA: TGTGCCTGCAGACCACAGGAGAACACTGAAGCTTTCTTT

V gene: TRBV4-3
D gene: NA
J gene: TRBJ2-3
clone size: many
CDR3 protein: CASSQDVGDTDTQYF
CDR3 DNA: TGCGCCAGCAGCCAAGATGTCGGGGACACAGATACGCAGTATTTT

V gene: TRBV11-2
D gene: NA
J gene: TRBJ2-2
clone size: few
CDR3 protein: CASSTLEEGPTGELFF
CDR3 DNA: TGTGCCAGCAGCACCCTGGAAGAGGGACCCACCGGGGAGCTGTTTTTT

V gene: TRBV4-3
D gene: NA
J gene: TRBJ2-3
clone size: many
CDR3 protein: CASSQDRSYTDTQYF
CDR3 DNA: TGCGCCAGCAGCCAAGATCGGTCCTACACAGATACGCAGTATTTT

V gene: TRBV9
D gene: TRBD2
J gene: TRBJ2-1
clone size: few
CDR3 protein: CASSAGTSGENEQFF
CDR3 DNA: TGTGCCAGCAGCGCCGGGACTAGCGGGGAAAATGAGCAGTTCTTC

V gene: TRBV7-7
D gene: NA
J gene: TRBJ1-5
clone size: many
CDR3 protein: CASKRGTYQPQHF
CDR3 DNA: TGTGCTAGCAAGAGGGGGACCTATCAGCCCCAGCATTTT

V gene: TRBV20-1
D gene: TRBD1
J gene: TRBJ2-3
clone size: NA
CDR3 protein: CSARGEGATDTQYF
CDR3 DNA: TGCAGTGCTAGAGGCGAGGGGGCCACAGATACGCAGTATTTT

V gene: TRBV5-4
D gene: NA
J gene: TRBJ2-2
clone size: NA
CDR3 protein: CASSPGGVPGELFF
CDR3 DNA: TGTGCCAGCAGCCCCGGAGGGGTCCCCGGGGAGCTGTTTTTT

V gene: TRBV9
D gene: NA
J gene: TRBJ1-1
clone size: NA
CDR3 protein: CASSVVPGAANTEAFF
CDR3 DNA: TGTGCCAGCAGCGTAGTTCCGGGGGCAGCGAACACTGAAGCTTTCTTT

V gene: TRBV20-1
D gene: NA
J gene: TRBJ2-7
clone size: few
CDR3 protein: CSARRDRSSSYEQYF
CDR3 DNA: TGCAGTGCTAGACGAGACAGGTCAAGCTCCTACGAGCAGTACTTC

V gene: TRBV27
D gene: TRBD2
J gene: TRBJ2-7
clone size: many
CDR3 protein: CASRIAGAYEQYF
CDR3 DNA: TGTGCCAGCAGGATAGCGGGGGCGTACGAGCAGTACTTC

V gene: TRBV4-3
D gene: NA
J gene: TRBJ2-2
clone size: few
CDR3 protein: CASSQDIGAGGELFF
CDR3 DNA: TGCGCCAGCAGCCAAGATATAGGGGCTGGCGGGGAGCTGTTTTTT

V gene: TRBV4-3
D gene: NA
J gene: TRBJ2-7
clone size: NA
CDR3 protein: CASRQALPGGWAPYF
CDR3 DNA: TGCGCCAGCCGCCAAGCTCTGCCCGGGGGTTGGGCGCCGTACTTC

V gene: TRBV4-1
D gene: NA
J gene: TRBJ2-7
clone size: NA
CDR3 protein: CASSHVRTGSYEQYF
CDR3 DNA: TGCGCCAGCAGCCACGTCCGGACGGGCTCCTACGAGCAGTACTTC

V gene: TRBV12-3/TRBV12-4
D gene: NA
J gene: TRBJ2-5
clone size: few
CDR3 protein: CASRSKETQYF
CDR3 DNA: TGTGCCAGCAGGAGTAAAGAGACCCAGTACTTC

V gene: TRBV27
D gene: NA
J gene: TRBJ2-5
clone size: NA
CDR3 protein: CATHGTEQETQYF
CDR3 DNA: TGTGCTACCCATGGGACGGAACAAGAGACCCAGTACTTC

V gene: TRBV27
D gene: TRBD1
J gene: TRBJ2-6
clone size: many
CDR3 protein: CASSWTGGSGANVLTF
CDR3 DNA: TGTGCCAGCAGTTGGACAGGGGGCTCTGGGGCCAACGTCCTGACTTTC

V gene: TRBV19
D gene: TRBD2
J gene: TRBJ2-2
clone size: NA
CDR3 protein: CASSMIAGVGTGELFF
CDR3 DNA: TGTGCCAGTAGTATGATAGCGGGAGTAGGGACCGGGGAGCTGTTTTTT

V gene: TRBV20-1
D gene: TRBD2
J gene: TRBJ2-5
clone size: NA
CDR3 protein: CGARDFYNGGVAGLETQYF
CDR3 DNA: TGCGGTGCTAGAGATTTTTATAATGGCGGGGTAGCGGGATTGGAGACCCAGTACTTC

V gene: TRBV6-2/TRBV6-3
D gene: TRBD2
J gene: TRBJ2-2
clone size: NA
CDR3 protein: CASSSDDRGLAGRAIPGELFF
CDR3 DNA: TGTGCCAGCAGTTCCGATGACAGGGGACTAGCGGGACGTGCCATCCCCGGGGAGCTGTTTTTT